Following are 4 T cell receptor beta chains from one sample sequenced in a study of lymphopenia after photon versus proton radiotherapy. This table comes from immunoSEQ multiplex PCR, and its TCRdb copy is limited to in-frame clones, with some not included. This sample has about 25,000 clones, with around 83% found just once. The sequencing used peripheral blood, collected from a patient treated with photon-based radiotherapy. Receptors were obtained from a woman between 50 and 59 years old with pancreatic cancer.

This clone was seen a single time. At the DNA level, this CDR3 is encoded by other sequences in the same sample as well. This chain uses TRBV19 with TRBJ2-1; 13 bases are a match to TRBD2. This CDR3 contains 15 residues. With V trimmed by 6 bases and J by 3 bases, 2 bases remained unmatched. The germline gives CDR1 LNHDA, CDR2 SQIVND (reference sequence). CDR3 region: CASSRTSGSYNEQFF. For the CDR3, the DNA is TGTGCCAGTAGCAGGACTAGCGGGAGCTACAATGAGCAGTTCTTC.

The table lists this clone with a few counts. This chain links TRBV5-6 with TRBJ2-1; 11 nucleotides line up with TRBD2. With 4 bases clipped from V and 3 bases from J, the junction kept 3 bases outside the gene matches. There are 15 residues in the CDR3. CDR1 is SGHDT and CDR2 is YYEEEE in the germline V gene. CDR3: CASSTTSGGYNEQFF. CDR3 nucleotide sequence: TGTGCCAGCAGCACCACTAGCGGGGGCTACAATGAGCAGTTCTTC.

The gene calls are TRBV15 and TRBJ2-5, with 9 nucleotides matching TRBD1. Losses at the gene ends were 3 bases for V and 1 base for J; bases not matched to a gene: 6. There are 16 residues in the CDR3. Germline CDR1 and CDR2: LNHNV and YYDKDF (reference sequence). CDR3 sequence reads: CATSRGGTGPQETQYF. The CDR3, as DNA: TGTGCCACCAGCAGGGGGGGGACAGGGCCCCAAGAGACCCAGTACTTC.

The V gene is TRBV5-1, the J gene TRBJ2-1; TRBD1 agrees at 9 bases. Trimming cost V 2 bases and J 9 bases; bases outside gene matches: 6. The CDR3 length is 14 residues. Per germline, CDR1 SGHRS and CDR2 YFSETQ. The CDR3 DNA reads as TGCGCCAGCAGCTTCCCGACAGGGGGTTTTGAGCAGTTCTTC. This codes for CASSFPTGGFEQFF.